The entry below describes one TCR beta chain. This table comes from immunoSEQ multiplex PCR, and its TCRdb copy is limited to in-frame clones, with some not included. The sample gives a few hundred thousand clones, about 88% of which show up once; about 2.7% is in the top ten. These data belong to a study of blood T cell repertoires in COVID-19. Overall study: Both acute and convalescent COVID-19 samples were obtained from the United States, Italy and Spain.

The sample comprised PBMCs or T cells enriched from blood (not recorded which). The receptor comes from a woman in her thirties who had recovered from COVID-19.

CDR3 region: CASSQVGSGPSYEQYF. The DNA for the CDR3 is TGTGCCAGCAGCCAGGTTGGGAGCGGGCCCTCCTACGAGCAGTACTTC. The rearrangement links TRBV3-1 (or the pseudogene TRBV3-2) to TRBJ2-7; tentatively, D is TRBD2 (6 bases). The ends were cut back, 3 bases at V and 0 bases at J, with 15 bases in the middle. Germline V gives CDR1 LGHDT, CDR2 YNNKEL (reference sequence). This CDR3 spans 16 amino acids.